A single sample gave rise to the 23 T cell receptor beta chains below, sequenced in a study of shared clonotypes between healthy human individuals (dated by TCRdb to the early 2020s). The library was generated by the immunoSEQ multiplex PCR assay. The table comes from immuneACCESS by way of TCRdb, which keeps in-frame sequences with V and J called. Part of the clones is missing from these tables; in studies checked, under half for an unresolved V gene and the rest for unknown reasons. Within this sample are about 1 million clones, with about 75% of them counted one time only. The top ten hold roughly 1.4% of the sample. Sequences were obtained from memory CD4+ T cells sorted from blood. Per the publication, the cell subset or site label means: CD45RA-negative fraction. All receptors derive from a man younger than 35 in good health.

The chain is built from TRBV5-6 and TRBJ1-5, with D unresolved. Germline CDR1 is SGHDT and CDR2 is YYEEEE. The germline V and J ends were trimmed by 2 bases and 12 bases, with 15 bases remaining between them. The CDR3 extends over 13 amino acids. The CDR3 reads CASSFPLEPNQHF. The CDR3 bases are TGTGCCAGCAGCTTCCCCCTTGAACCAAACCAGCATTTT.

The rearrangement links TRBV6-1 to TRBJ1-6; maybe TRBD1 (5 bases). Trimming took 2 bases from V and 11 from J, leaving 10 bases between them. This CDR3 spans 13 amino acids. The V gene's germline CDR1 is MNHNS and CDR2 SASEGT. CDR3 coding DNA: TGTGCCAGCAGTGAATTTCCGGGACCACCCCTCCACTTT. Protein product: CASSEFPGPPLHF.

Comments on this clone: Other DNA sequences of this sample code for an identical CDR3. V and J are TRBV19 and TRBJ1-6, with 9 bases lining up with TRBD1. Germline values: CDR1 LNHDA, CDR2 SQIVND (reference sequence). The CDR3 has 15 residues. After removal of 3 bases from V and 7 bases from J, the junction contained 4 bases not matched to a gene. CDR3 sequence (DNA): TGTGCCAGTAGTATTGTCGGACAGGGGAATTCACCCCTCCACTTT. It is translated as CASSIVGQGNSPLHF.

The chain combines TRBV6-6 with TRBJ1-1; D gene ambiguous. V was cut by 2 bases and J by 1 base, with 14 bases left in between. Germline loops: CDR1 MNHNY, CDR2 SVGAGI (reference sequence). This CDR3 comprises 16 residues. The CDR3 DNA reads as TGTGCCAGCAGTTACATCGGCGGGAGGCAGAACACTGAAGCTTTCTTT. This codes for CASSYIGGRQNTEAFF.

The DNA of the CDR3 is TGCGCCAGCAGCTTGACAGGGGGCTCACTGAAAGAGACCCAGTACTTC. This codes for CASSLTGGSLKETQYF. The chain joins TRBV5-1 to TRBJ2-5, with 9 bases that match TRBD1. The trim removed 1 base at V and 3 bases at J, leaving 7 bases unmatched. CDR1 and CDR2 from the germline V gene are SGHRS and YFSETQ. This CDR3 spans 16 amino acids.

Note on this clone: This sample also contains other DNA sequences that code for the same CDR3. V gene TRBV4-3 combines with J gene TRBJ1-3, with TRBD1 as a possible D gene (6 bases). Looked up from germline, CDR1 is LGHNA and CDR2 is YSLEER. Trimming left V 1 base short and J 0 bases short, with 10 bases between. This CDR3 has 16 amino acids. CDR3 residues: CASSQAQGFSGNTIYF. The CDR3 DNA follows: TGCGCCAGCAGCCAAGCTCAGGGGTTCTCTGGAAACACCATATATTTT.

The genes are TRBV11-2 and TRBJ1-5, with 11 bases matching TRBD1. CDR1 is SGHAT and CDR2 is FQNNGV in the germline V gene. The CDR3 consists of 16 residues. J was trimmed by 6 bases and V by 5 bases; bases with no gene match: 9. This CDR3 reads CASSLGTGQGAQPQHF. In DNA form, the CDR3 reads TGTGCCAGCAGCCTGGGGACTGGACAGGGGGCTCAGCCCCAGCATTTT.

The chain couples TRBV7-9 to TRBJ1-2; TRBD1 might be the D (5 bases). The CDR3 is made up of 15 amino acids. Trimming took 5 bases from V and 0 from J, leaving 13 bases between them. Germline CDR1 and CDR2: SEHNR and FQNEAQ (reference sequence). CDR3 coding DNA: TGTGCCAGCAGCAGGTGGGGGGATGCTAACTATGGCTACACCTTC. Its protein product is CASSRWGDANYGYTF. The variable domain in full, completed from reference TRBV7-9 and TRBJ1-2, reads DTGVSQNPRHKITKRGQNVTFRCDPISEHNRLYWYRQTLGQGPEFLTYFQNEAQLEKSRLLSDRFSAERPKGSFSTLEIQRTEQGDSAMYLCASSRWGDANYGYTFGSGTRLTVV.

CDR3 nucleotide sequence: TGCGCCAGCAGCCCTCAGAGACAGGGGTCCGAAGCTTTCTTT. It encodes CASSPQRQGSEAFF. The V call is TRBV5-1, the J call TRBJ1-1, with 8 bases that match TRBD1. This CDR3 contains 14 residues. J lost 8 bases, V lost 4 bases, and 10 bases had no gene match. The germline CDR1 and CDR2 sequences are SGHRS and YFSETQ.

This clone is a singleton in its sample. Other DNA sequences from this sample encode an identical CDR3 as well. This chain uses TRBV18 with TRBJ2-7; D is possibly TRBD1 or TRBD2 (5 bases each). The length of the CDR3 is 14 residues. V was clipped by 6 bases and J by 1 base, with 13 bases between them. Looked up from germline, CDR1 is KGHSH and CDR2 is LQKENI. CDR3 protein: CASSPGTNSYEQYF. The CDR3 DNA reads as TGTGCCAGCTCGCCTGGGACGAATTCCTACGAGCAGTACTTC.

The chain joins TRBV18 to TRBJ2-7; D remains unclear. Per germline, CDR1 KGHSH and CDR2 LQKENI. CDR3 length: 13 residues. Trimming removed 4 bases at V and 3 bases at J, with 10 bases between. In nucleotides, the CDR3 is TGTGCCAGCTCACAGAACAAGGGCTACGAGCAGTACTTC. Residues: CASSQNKGYEQYF.

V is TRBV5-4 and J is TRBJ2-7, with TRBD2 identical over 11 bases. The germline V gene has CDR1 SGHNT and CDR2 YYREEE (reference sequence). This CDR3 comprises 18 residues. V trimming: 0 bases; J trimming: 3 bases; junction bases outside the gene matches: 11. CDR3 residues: CASSLGGSSGRSFYEQYF. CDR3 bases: TGTGCCAGCAGCTTGGGGGGTTCTAGCGGGAGGTCCTTCTACGAGCAGTACTTC.

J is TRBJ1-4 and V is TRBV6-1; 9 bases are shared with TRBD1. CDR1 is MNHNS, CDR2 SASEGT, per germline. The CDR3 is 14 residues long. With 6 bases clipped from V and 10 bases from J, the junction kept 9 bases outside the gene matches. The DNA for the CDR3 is TGTGCCAGCAGCCGGGACAGGGAGAGGGGAAAACTGTTTTTT. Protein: CASSRDRERGKLFF.

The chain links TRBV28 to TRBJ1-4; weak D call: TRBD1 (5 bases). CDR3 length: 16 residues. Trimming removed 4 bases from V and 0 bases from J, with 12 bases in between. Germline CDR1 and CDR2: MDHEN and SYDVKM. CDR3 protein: CASSSLSRATNEKLFF. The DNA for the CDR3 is TGTGCCAGCAGTTCCCTCAGCAGGGCAACTAATGAAAAACTGTTTTTT.

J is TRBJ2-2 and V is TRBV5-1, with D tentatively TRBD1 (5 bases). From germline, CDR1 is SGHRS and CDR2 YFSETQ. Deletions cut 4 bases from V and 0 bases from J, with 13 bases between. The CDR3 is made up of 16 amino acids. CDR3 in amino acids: CASSPSTGSNTGELFF. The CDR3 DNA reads TGCGCCAGCAGCCCATCTACAGGTTCGAACACCGGGGAGCTGTTTTTT. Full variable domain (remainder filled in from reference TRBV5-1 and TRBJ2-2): KAGVTQTPRYLIKTRGQQVTLSCSPISGHRSVSWYQQTPGQGLQFLFEYFSETQRNKGNFPGRFSGRQFSNSRSEMNVSTLELGDSALYLCASSPSTGSNTGELFFGEGSRLTVL.

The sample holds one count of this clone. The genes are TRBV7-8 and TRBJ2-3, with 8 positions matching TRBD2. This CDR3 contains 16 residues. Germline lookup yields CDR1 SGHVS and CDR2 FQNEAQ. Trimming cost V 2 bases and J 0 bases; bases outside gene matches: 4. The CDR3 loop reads CASSLLAGGSTDTQYF. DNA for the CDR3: TGTGCCAGCAGCTTACTAGCGGGTGGGAGCACAGATACGCAGTATTTT. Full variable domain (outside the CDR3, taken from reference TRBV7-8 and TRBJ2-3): GAGVSQSPRYKVAKRGQDVALRCDPISGHVSLFWYQQALGQGPEFLTYFQNEAQLDKSGLPSDRFFAERPEGSVSTLKIQRTQQEDSAVYLCASSLLAGGSTDTQYFGPGTRLTVL.

CDR3 sequence reads: CASSGLDSPYEQYF. Written as DNA, the CDR3 is TGTGCCAGCAGCGGACTAGACTCACCCTACGAGCAGTACTTC. This chain links TRBV7-9 with TRBJ2-7; 7 bases line up with TRBD2. Germline assignment: CDR1 SEHNR and CDR2 FQNEAQ (reference sequence). V shed 5 bases, J shed 2 bases, and the junction held 6 bases outside the gene matches. The CDR3 is made up of 14 amino acids.

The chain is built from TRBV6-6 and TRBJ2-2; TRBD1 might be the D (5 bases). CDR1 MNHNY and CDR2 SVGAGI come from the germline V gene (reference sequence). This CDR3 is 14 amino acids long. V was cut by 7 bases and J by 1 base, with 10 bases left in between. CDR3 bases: TGTGCCAGCAAGCAGGGAAGGAACACCGGGGAGCTGTTTTTT. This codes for CASKQGRNTGELFF.

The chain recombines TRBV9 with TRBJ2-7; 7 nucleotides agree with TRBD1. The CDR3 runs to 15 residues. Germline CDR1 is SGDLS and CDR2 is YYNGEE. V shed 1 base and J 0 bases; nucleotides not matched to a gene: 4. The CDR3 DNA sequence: TGTGCCAGCAGCGTATCGGGACAGACCTCCTACGAGCAGTACTTC. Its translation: CASSVSGQTSYEQYF.

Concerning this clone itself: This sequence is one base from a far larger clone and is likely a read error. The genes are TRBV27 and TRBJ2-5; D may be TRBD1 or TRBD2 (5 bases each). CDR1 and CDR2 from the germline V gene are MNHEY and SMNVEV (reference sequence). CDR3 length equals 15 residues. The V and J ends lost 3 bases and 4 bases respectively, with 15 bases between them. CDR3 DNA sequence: TGTGCCAGCAGTTTGGGACGGGGCGTAAGAGAGACCCAGTACTTC. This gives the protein CASSLGRGVRETQYF.

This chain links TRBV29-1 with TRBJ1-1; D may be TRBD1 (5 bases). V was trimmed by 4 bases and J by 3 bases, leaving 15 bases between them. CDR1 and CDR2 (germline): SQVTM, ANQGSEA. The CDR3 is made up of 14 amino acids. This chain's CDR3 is CSVAWALGDTEAFF. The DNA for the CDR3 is TGCAGCGTTGCCTGGGCACTGGGGGACACTGAAGCTTTCTTT.

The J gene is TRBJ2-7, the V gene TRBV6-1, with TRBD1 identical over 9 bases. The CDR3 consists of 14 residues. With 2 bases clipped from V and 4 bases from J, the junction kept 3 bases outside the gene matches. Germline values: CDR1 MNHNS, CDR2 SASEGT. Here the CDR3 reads CASSELDRGYEQYF. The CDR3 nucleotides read TGTGCCAGCAGTGAACTGGACAGGGGTTACGAGCAGTACTTC.

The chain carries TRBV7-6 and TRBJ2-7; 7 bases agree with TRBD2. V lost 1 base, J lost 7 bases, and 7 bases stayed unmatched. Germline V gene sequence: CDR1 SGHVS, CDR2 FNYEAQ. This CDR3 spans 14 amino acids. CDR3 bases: TGTGCCAGCAGCTTAGGACTAGCACCGGGGGAGCAGTACTTC. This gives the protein CASSLGLAPGEQYF.